This T cell receptor (beta chain) derives from a study of T cells in localized non-small cell lung cancer. Data came from immunoSEQ multiplex PCR; TCRdb stores just in-frame clones and leaves some out. The sample contains almost 65,000 clones, 90% of which appear only once. CDR3 length: 13 residues. The germline gives CDR1 SGHAT, CDR2 FQNNGV. The germline V and J ends were trimmed by 3 bases and 10 bases, with 13 bases remaining between them. Note on this clone: Its antigen is undetermined.

Regarding the study as a whole: Uninvolved adjacent lung showed peak T cell clonality, exceeding tumor.

J is TRBJ2-1 and V is TRBV11-2; D not resolved. This specimen consisted of peripheral blood, obtained before any cancer treatment. The clonotype was recovered from a woman aged 40 to 75 with stage I lung adenocarcinoma. The CDR3 DNA follows: TGTGCCAGCAGCTTGGATCCTCAGAACGAGCAGTTCTTC. Translated: CASSLDPQNEQFF.